This is a list of T cell receptor beta chains from one sample in a study of cytomegalovirus exposure and HLA in healthy donors. The repertoire was sequenced with immunoSEQ multiplex PCR; TCRdb's copy has only in-frame clones and lacks some. The table shows 200,000 or so clones, with 85% to 90% occurring only once. The sequenced sample was PBMCs. The receptors derive from a human donor in good health. CDR3s include the opening cysteine and the closing phenylalanine or tryptophan. The D gene is left open where the match is weak. Expanded clones are given a class, and other clones once, few, many or no size at all.

D	size	J	V	CDR3	DNA
-	-	TRBJ1-1	TRBV7-9	CASSSPGQKDTEAFF	TGTGCCAGCAGCTCCCCGGGACAAAAGGACACTGAAGCTTTCTTT
-	-	TRBJ2-3	TRBV21-1	CASSPRPVGGGVTDTQYF	TGTGCCAGCAGCCCGCGCCCCGTCGGCGGAGGTGTCACAGATACGCAGTATTTT
TRBD1	-	TRBJ2-7	TRBV7-9	CASSLPRTGGIYEQYF	TGTGCCAGCAGCTTACCGAGGACAGGGGGCATCTACGAGCAGTACTTC
TRBD2	-	TRBJ2-3	TRBV13	CASRAQGASGITDTQYF	TGTGCCAGCCGTGCCCAAGGGGCTAGCGGCATCACAGATACGCAGTATTTT
TRBD2	-	TRBJ2-7	TRBV4-1	CASSLGTSGAYEQYF	TGCGCCAGCAGCCTCGGGACTAGCGGTGCCTACGAGCAGTACTTC
TRBD2	-	TRBJ2-5	TRBV7-2	CASSQGLAGQETQYF	TGTGCCAGCAGCCAGGGACTAGCGGGCCAAGAGACCCAGTACTTC
TRBD2	-	TRBJ2-5	TRBV29-1	CSATTSGSSRTQYF	TGCAGCGCGACCACTAGCGGGAGTTCCCGGACCCAGTACTTC
TRBD1	-	TRBJ1-6	TRBV28	CASSRQGLGNSPLHF	TGTGCCAGCAGCCGACAGGGTTTGGGTAATTCACCCCTCCACTTT
-	-	TRBJ2-2	TRBV7-9	CASSLVGAGELFF	TGTGCCAGCAGCTTAGTGGGCGCCGGGGAGCTGTTTTTT
-	-	TRBJ2-7	TRBV6-6	CAGREPGHTYEQYF	TGTGCCGGCAGGGAACCGGGACACACCTACGAGCAGTACTTC
TRBD1	-	TRBJ1-2	TRBV5-1	CASSNKQGGYGYTF	TGCGCCAGCAGTAATAAACAGGGGGGATATGGCTACACCTTC
-	once	TRBJ2-5	TRBV27	CASSPGLKETQYF	TGTGCCAGCAGTCCAGGACTGAAAGAGACCCAGTACTTC
TRBD1	few	TRBJ1-5	TRBV19	CASSTDRVGQPQHF	TGTGCCAGTAGTACAGACAGGGTTGGTCAGCCCCAGCATTTT
TRBD2	-	TRBJ2-3	TRBV9	CASTMGLAGDTQYF	TGTGCCAGCACTATGGGACTAGCGGGAGATACGCAGTATTTT
TRBD2	-	TRBJ2-1	TRBV25-1	CASSELRTSGYNEQFF	TGTGCCAGCAGTGAATTACGGACTAGCGGCTACAATGAGCAGTTCTTC
-	-	TRBJ2-7	TRBV18	CASSPQGFYEQYF	TGTGCCAGCTCACCCCAGGGGTTCTACGAGCAGTACTTC
-	once	TRBJ1-5	TRBV19	CASAVDWKDRSWPYQPQHF	TGTGCCAGTGCCGTCGATTGGAAAGACAGGTCCTGGCCCTATCAGCCCCAGCATTTT
-	-	TRBJ1-3	TRBV10-3	CAIRGGLKGNTIYF	TGTGCCATCAGAGGGGGACTAAAGGGAAACACCATATATTTT
TRBD2	-	TRBJ2-6	TRBV28	CASSPSSGRAYGANVLTF	TGTGCCAGCAGTCCCTCTAGCGGGAGGGCCTATGGGGCCAACGTCCTGACTTTC
-	once	TRBJ2-5	TRBV9	CASPETRAQETQYF	TGTGCCAGTCCGGAAACTAGGGCCCAAGAGACCCAGTACTTC
-	few	TRBJ1-1	TRBV5-1	CASSPGQNTEAFF	TGCGCCAGCAGCCCGGGACAGAACACTGAAGCTTTCTTT
TRBD1	-	TRBJ1-1	TRBV7-7	CASSPQGQGLTEAFF	TGTGCTAGCAGCCCCCAGGGACAGGGACTGACTGAAGCTTTCTTT
TRBD2	few	TRBJ2-3	TRBV4-2	CASSQDPAGDGTDTQYF	TGTGCCAGCAGCCAAGACCCCGCGGGAGATGGCACAGATACGCAGTATTTT
TRBD2	-	TRBJ2-7	TRBV14	CASSLSSGNSYEQYF	TGTGCCAGCAGCCTAAGTAGCGGGAACTCCTACGAGCAGTACTTC
TRBD2	-	TRBJ2-7	TRBV4-1	CASSHYSGDHSYEQYF	TGCGCCAGCAGCCACTATAGCGGGGACCACTCCTACGAGCAGTACTTC
TRBD1	-	TRBJ2-3	TRBV28	CASSSGQGTQYF	TGTGCCAGCAGTTCCGGACAGGGGACGCAGTATTTT
-	-	TRBJ2-5	TRBV7-9	CASSLGVGALVGETQYF	TGTGCCAGCAGCTTAGGGGTGGGAGCGCTTGTTGGAGAGACCCAGTACTTC
-	-	TRBJ2-7	TRBV21-1	CASSKVPGRSGRCYEQYF	TGTGCCAGCAGCAAAGTACCGGGGAGGAGCGGGAGGTGCTACGAGCAGTACTTC
-	-	TRBJ1-2	TRBV4-3	CASSQDPGGSYGYTF	TGCGCCAGCAGCCAAGATCCGGGAGGCAGCTATGGCTACACCTTC
TRBD1	-	TRBJ1-2	TRBV10-3	CAIRGTGLFPDGYTF	TGTGCCATCAGAGGGACAGGGCTGTTTCCTGATGGCTACACCTTC
-	once	TRBJ2-3	TRBV6-1	CASSEDYGTNTDTQYF	TGTGCCAGCAGTGAGGACTACGGGACCAACACAGATACGCAGTATTTT
-	-	TRBJ2-1	TRBV7-9	CASGYKRRNNEQFF	TGTGCCAGCGGATATAAGCGGCGGAACAATGAGCAGTTCTTC
TRBD1	-	TRBJ1-3	TRBV5-4	CASSLPQGTDSGNTIYF	TGTGCCAGCAGCTTGCCCCAAGGGACAGACTCTGGAAACACCATATATTTT
-	-	TRBJ2-7	TRBV5-5	CASSLDPDYEQYF	TGTGCCAGCAGCTTGGATCCAGATTACGAGCAGTACTTC
-	-	TRBJ2-4	TRBV7-5	CARSLEGAKNIQYF	TGTGCCAGAAGCTTGGAGGGGGCCAAAAACATTCAGTACTTC
TRBD2	-	TRBJ2-4	TRBV10-3	CAISESFGREENIQYF	TGTGCCATCAGTGAGTCGTTCGGGCGGGAGGAAAACATTCAGTACTTC
-	-	TRBJ2-4	TRBV5-4	CASTSWEADIQYF	TGTGCCAGCACCTCCTGGGAGGCGGACATTCAGTACTTC
TRBD1	-	TRBJ1-4	TRBV27	CASSLTGSEKLFF	TGTGCCAGCAGTTTGACAGGGAGTGAAAAACTGTTTTTT
TRBD1	-	TRBJ2-1	TRBV9	CASSVRSGTGSSEQFF	TGTGCCAGCAGCGTCCGATCCGGGACAGGGTCCAGTGAGCAGTTCTTC
-	-	TRBJ2-7	TRBV7-9	CASSLTPVYEQYF	TGTGCCAGCAGCTTAACTCCGGTGTACGAGCAGTACTTC
-	-	TRBJ1-2	TRBV5-1	CASRDTTNYGYTF	TGCGCCAGCAGGGACACTACTAACTATGGCTACACCTTC
TRBD1	-	TRBJ1-5	TRBV2	CASRDRGVYQPQHF	TGTGCCAGCCGGGACAGGGGAGTCTATCAGCCCCAGCATTTT
TRBD1	-	TRBJ1-1	TRBV7-2	CASISGQMNTEAFF	TGTGCCAGCATCTCGGGACAGATGAACACTGAAGCTTTCTTT
-	-	TRBJ2-7	TRBV19	CARGADSYEQYF	TGTGCCAGGGGGGCGGACTCCTACGAGCAGTACTTC
TRBD1	-	TRBJ2-7	TRBV7-2	CASSFGQGNYEQYF	TGTGCCAGCAGCTTCGGACAGGGGAACTACGAGCAGTACTTC
TRBD2	-	TRBJ2-1	TRBV18	CASSPRELAGFHEQFF	TGTGCCAGCTCACCACGGGAACTAGCGGGATTCCATGAGCAGTTCTTC
-	-	TRBJ2-3	TRBV7-9	CASSLGTRQLQYF	TGTGCCAGCAGCTTGGGTACTAGGCAATTGCAGTATTTT
TRBD2	-	TRBJ2-2	TRBV6-1	CASSDRRRLAGGNGELFF	TGTGCCAGCAGTGACCGACGGAGACTAGCGGGAGGGAACGGGGAGCTGTTTTTT
-	-	TRBJ2-3	TRBV6-5	CASSYSAGPGDTQYF	TGTGCCAGCAGTTACAGCGCGGGGCCGGGGGATACGCAGTATTTT
TRBD1	-	TRBJ2-1	TRBV7-2	CASSFGTAFEQFF	TGTGCCAGCAGCTTTGGGACAGCGTTTGAGCAGTTCTTC
-	-	TRBJ2-1	TRBV15	CATSRGPAQGFLHNEQFF	TGTGCCACCAGCAGAGGCCCCGCTCAGGGGTTCCTGCACAATGAGCAGTTCTTC
-	-	TRBJ1-2	TRBV19	CASSTTDRNYGYTF	TGTGCCAGTAGTACCACTGACAGAAACTATGGCTACACCTTC
TRBD2	-	TRBJ2-1	TRBV18	CASSVSGEGYNEQFF	TGTGCCAGCTCGGTCAGCGGGGAGGGTTATAATGAGCAGTTCTTC
TRBD1	-	TRBJ2-7	TRBV5-6	CASSLGDRYEQYF	TGTGCCAGCAGCTTGGGGGACAGGTACGAGCAGTACTTC
TRBD1	few	TRBJ2-5	TRBV9	CASSIQGQGRETQYF	TGTGCCAGCAGCATCCAGGGACAGGGGAGGGAGACCCAGTACTTC
TRBD2	-	TRBJ2-2	TRBV19	CASSMGASGTINTGELFF	TGTGCCAGTAGTATGGGAGCTAGCGGGACTATAAACACCGGGGAGCTGTTTTTT
-	-	TRBJ2-5	TRBV5-1	CASSLGRGETQYF	TGCGCCAGCAGCTTGGGCAGAGGGGAGACCCAGTACTTC
TRBD1	-	TRBJ2-7	TRBV6-5	CASSTPGQGSYEQYF	TGTGCCAGCAGCACGCCGGGACAGGGGTCCTACGAGCAGTACTTC
-	-	TRBJ2-7	TRBV27	CASSRSGSYEQYF	TGTGCCAGCAGCCGTAGCGGTTCCTACGAGCAGTACTTC